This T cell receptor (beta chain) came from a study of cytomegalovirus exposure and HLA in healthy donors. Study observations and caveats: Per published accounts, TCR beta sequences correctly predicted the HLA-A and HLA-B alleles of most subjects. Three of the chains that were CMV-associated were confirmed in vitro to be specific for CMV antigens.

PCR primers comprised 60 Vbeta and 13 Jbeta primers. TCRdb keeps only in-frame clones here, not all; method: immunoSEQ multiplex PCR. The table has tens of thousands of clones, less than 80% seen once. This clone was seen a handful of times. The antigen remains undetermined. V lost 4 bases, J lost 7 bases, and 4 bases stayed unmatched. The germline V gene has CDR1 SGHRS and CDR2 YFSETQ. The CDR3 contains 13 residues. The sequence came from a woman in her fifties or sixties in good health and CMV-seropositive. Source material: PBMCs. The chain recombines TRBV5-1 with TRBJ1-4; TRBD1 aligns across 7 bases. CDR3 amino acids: CASSRDSTEKLFF. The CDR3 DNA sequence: TGCGCCAGCAGCCGGGACAGTACTGAAAAACTGTTTTTT.